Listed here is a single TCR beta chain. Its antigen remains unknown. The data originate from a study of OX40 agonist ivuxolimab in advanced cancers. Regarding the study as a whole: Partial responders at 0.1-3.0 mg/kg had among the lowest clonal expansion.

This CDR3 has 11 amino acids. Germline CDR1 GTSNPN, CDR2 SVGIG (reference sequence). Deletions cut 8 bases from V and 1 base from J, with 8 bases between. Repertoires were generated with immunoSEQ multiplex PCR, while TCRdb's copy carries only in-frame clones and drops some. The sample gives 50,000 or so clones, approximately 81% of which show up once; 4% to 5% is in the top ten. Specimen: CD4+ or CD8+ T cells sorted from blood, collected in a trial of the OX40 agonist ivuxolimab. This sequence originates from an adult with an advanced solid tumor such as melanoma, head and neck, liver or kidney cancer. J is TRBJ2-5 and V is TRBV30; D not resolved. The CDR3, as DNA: TGTGCCGCCACCGGCCAAGAGACCCAGTACTTC. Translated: CAATGQETQYF.